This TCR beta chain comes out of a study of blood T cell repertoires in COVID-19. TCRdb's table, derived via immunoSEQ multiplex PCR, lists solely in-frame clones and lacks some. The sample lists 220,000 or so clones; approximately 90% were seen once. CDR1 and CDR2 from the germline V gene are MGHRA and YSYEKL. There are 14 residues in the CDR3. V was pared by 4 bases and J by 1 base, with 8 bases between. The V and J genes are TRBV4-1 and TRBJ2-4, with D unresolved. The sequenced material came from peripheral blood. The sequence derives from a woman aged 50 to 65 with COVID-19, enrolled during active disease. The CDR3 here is CASSLPGAKNIQYF. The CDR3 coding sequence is TGCGCCAGCAGCCTCCCCGGGGCCAAAAACATTCAGTACTTC.